Below are 11 T cell receptor beta chains sequenced from a single sample in a study of cytomegalovirus exposure and HLA in healthy donors. The PCR contained 60 Vbeta and 13 Jbeta primers. Only in-frame clones appear in the TCRdb table, and some are missing; sequencing was by immunoSEQ multiplex PCR. The table lists approximately 240,000 clones, roughly 80% of them singletons, with approximately 5.3% in the top ten. The material sequenced was PBMCs. Every receptor here comes from a woman between 40 and 55 years old in good health and CMV-seropositive.

The rearrangement joins TRBV19 to TRBJ1-2; D remains ambiguous. CDR1 LNHDA and CDR2 SQIVND come from the germline V gene (reference sequence). V gave up 5 bases and J gave up 4 bases, with 14 bases separating them. The CDR3 consists of 14 residues. CDR3 residues: CASSPRTGFYGYTF. In nucleotides, the CDR3 is TGTGCCAGTAGTCCGAGAACGGGTTTCTATGGCTACACCTTC. Filled out from reference TRBV19 and TRBJ1-2, the complete variable domain reads DGGITQSPKYLFRKEGQNVTLSCEQNLNHDAMYWYRQDPGQGLRLIYYSQIVNDFQKGDIAEGYSVSREKKESFPLTVTSAQKNPTAFYLCASSPRTGFYGYTFGSGTRLTVV.

This sequence joins TRBV6-5 and TRBJ2-2; 13 bases map to TRBD2. The germline V gene has CDR1 MNHEY and CDR2 SVGAGI. The CDR3 is 15 amino acids. V lost 6 bases to trimming and J lost 7 bases; unmatched junction nucleotides: 5. CDR3 coding DNA: TGTGCCAGCAGAAGGACTAGCGGGAGATTCGGGGAGCTGTTTTTT. This sequence encodes CASRRTSGRFGELFF.

J is TRBJ2-1 and V is TRBV10-3; 7 nucleotides align to TRBD2. CDR1 is ENHRY and CDR2 is SYGVKD in the germline V gene. V trimming: 2 bases; J trimming: 7 bases; junction bases outside the gene matches: 11. The CDR3 length is 16 residues. The CDR3 sequence: CAISEGPRAGSNEQFF. Written as DNA, the CDR3 is TGTGCCATCAGTGAGGGGCCCAGAGCGGGATCAAATGAGCAGTTCTTC.

The chain couples TRBV5-1 to TRBJ2-7, with 9 bases identical to TRBD1. V lost 3 bases and J lost 0; bases outside the gene matches: 7. The germline CDR1 and CDR2 sequences are SGHRS and YFSETQ. The CDR3 is 16 amino acids. CDR3 coding DNA: TGCGCCAGCAGCTGGGTCGGGACAGGGCGCTCCTACGAGCAGTACTTC. Translation gives CASSWVGTGRSYEQYF.

The CDR3, as DNA: TGTGCCAGCAGCCCGAGGACTAGAGCCTACGAGCAGTACTTC. Translated: CASSPRTRAYEQYF. The chain has TRBV11-3 and TRBJ2-5; 7 bases line up with TRBD2. The end of the DNA fits TRBJ2-7 better, so the J call may be wrong. The CDR3 is 14 residues long. Germline CDR1 is SGHNT and CDR2 is YENEEA.

V and J are TRBV7-9 and TRBJ2-3; D gene unclear. The CDR3 is made up of 14 amino acids. V lost 1 base and J lost 6, with 11 bases in between. Germline loops: CDR1 SEHNR, CDR2 FQNEAQ (reference sequence). The CDR3 nucleotides are TGTGCCAGCAGCTTAGAGACTTTTACCGATACGCAGTATTTT. It encodes CASSLETFTDTQYF.

The chain couples TRBV7-2 to TRBJ2-3; possible D gene TRBD2, 5 bases. Germline assignment: CDR1 SGHTA and CDR2 FQGNSA. Trimming shortened V by 6 bases and J by 0 bases, and 10 bases separated the two germline ends. This CDR3 has 14 residues. In nucleotides, the CDR3 is TGTGCCAGCAGTTCTGGACTCAGCACAGATACGCAGTATTTT. It specifies CASSSGLSTDTQYF.

The genes are TRBV18 and TRBJ2-4; D unresolved. From germline, CDR1 is KGHSH and CDR2 LQKENI. Deletions cut 3 bases from V and 0 bases from J, with 6 bases between. The CDR3 is 14 residues long. This chain's CDR3 is CASSPDTAKNIQYF. CDR3 in DNA: TGTGCCAGCTCACCCGACACAGCCAAAAACATTCAGTACTTC.

The rearrangement uses TRBV7-2 and TRBJ2-2; TRBD1 agrees at 10 bases. V lost 5 bases and J lost 4; bases outside the gene matches: 10. Germline V CDR1 and CDR2: SGHTA, FQGNSA. CDR3 length: 17 residues. CDR3 bases: TGTGCCAGCAGCGTAGGCCGGGACAGGGGACGCACCGGGGAGCTGTTTTTT. Its translation: CASSVGRDRGRTGELFF.

This chain joins TRBV4-3 and TRBJ1-6, with D possibly being TRBD1 (6 bases). In germline, CDR1 is LGHNA, CDR2 YSLEER. V gave up 6 bases and J gave up 2 bases, with 8 bases separating them. The CDR3 has 14 residues. The CDR3 region has the DNA TGCGCCAGCAGTCCAGGGGCCTATAATTCACCCCTCCACTTT. Translating it yields CASSPGAYNSPLHF.

The chain combines TRBV28 with TRBJ1-3; TRBD1 matches at 8 bases. CDR1 and CDR2 from the germline V gene are MDHEN and SYDVKM. V gave up 3 bases and J gave up 0 bases; unmatched junction bases: 4. CDR3 length: 16 amino acids. CDR3 in amino acids: CASSLDRATSGNTIYF. Written as DNA, the CDR3 is TGTGCCAGCAGTTTGGACAGGGCGACCTCTGGAAACACCATATATTTT.